Given below is one T cell receptor beta chain in context. These data originate in a study of blood T cell repertoires in COVID-19. Study-level background: COVID-19 samples collected from the United States, Italy and Spain covered acute and convalescent phases. Sample material is recorded as cDNA or gDNA derived from T cells, B-cell-depleted T cells, or PBMCs.

This CDR3 has 14 amino acids. Germline V CDR1 and CDR2: GTSNPN, SVGIG (reference sequence). Trimming stripped 2 bases from V and 4 bases from J, with 14 bases between. Authors' data handling: Scientists estimated how many nucleated cells there were by amplifying reference gene primers. Sequenced by immunoSEQ multiplex PCR; TCRdb stores in-frame clones only, minus some. The D gene and trimming were derived from the DNA, and the V and J assignments and clone size from that table. The table lists 97,000 or so clones, 91% of them singletons. What was sequenced was peripheral blood. The chain employs TRBV30 and TRBJ1-2; D gene unclear. The sequence was obtained from a man younger than 35 with acute or convalescent COVID-19. The CDR3 loop reads CAWSSQLGRYGYTF. CDR3 nucleotides: TGTGCCTGGAGTTCCCAACTGGGCCGCTATGGCTACACCTTC.